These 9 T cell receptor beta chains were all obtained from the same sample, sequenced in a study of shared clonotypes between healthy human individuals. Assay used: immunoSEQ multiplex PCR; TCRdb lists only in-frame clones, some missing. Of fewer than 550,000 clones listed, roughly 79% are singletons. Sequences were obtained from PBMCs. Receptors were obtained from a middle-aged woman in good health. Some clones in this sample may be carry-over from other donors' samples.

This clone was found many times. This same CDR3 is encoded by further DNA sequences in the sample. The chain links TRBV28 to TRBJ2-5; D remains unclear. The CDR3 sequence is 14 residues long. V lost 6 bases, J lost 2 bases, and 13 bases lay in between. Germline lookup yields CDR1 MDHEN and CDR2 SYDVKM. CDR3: CASSSNLGQETQYF. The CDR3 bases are TGTGCCAGCAGCTCTAATTTAGGACAAGAGACCCAGTACTTC.

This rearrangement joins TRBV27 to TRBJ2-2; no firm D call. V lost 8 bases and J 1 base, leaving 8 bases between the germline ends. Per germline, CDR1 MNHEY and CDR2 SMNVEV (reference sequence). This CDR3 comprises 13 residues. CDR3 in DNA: TGTGCCAGCTTGAGTCGGAACACCGGGGAGCTGTTTTTT. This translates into CASLSRNTGELFF.

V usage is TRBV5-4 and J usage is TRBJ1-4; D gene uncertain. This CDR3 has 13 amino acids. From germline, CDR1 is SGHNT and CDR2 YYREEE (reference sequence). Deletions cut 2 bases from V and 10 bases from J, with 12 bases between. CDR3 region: CASSFPSGRKLFF. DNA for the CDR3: TGTGCCAGCAGCTTCCCTTCAGGCAGAAAACTGTTTTTT.

The CDR3 DNA reads as TGTGCCAGCAGCACCCAGAGGTCAGGGTTCCACGAGCAGTACTTC. Its protein product is CASSTQRSGFHEQYF. The rearrangement uses TRBV7-3 and TRBJ2-7; possible D gene TRBD1, 5 bases. Trimming removed 5 bases at V and 5 bases at J, with 19 bases between. The CDR3 covers 15 residues. Germline CDR1 reads SGHTA; CDR2 reads FQGTGA.

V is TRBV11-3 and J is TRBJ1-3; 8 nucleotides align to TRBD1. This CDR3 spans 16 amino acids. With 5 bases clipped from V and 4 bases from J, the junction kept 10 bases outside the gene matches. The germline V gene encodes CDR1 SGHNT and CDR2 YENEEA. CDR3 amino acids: CASSQGQGASGNTIYF. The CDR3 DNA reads TGTGCCAGCAGCCAAGGCCAGGGGGCGTCCGGAAACACCATATATTTT.

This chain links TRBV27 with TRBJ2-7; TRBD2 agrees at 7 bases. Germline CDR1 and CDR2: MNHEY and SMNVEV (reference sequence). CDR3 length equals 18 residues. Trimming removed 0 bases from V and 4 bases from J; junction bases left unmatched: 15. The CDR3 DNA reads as TGTGCCAGCAGTTTATCATCCCGGACTAGTTGGAAGGTTTACGAGCAGTACTTC. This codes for CASSLSSRTSWKVYEQYF.

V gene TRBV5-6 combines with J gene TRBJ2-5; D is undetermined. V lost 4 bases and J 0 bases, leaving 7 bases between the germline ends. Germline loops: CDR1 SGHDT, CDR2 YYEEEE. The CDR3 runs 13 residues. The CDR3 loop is CASSLDHQETQYF. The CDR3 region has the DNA TGTGCCAGCAGCCTTGACCACCAAGAGACCCAGTACTTC.

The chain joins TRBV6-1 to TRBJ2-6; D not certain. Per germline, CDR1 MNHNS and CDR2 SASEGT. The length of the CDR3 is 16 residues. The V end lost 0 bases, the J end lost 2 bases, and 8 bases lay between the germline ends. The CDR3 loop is CASSEAWRTGANVLTF. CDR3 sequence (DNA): TGTGCCAGCAGTGAAGCGTGGAGAACTGGGGCCAACGTCCTGACTTTC.

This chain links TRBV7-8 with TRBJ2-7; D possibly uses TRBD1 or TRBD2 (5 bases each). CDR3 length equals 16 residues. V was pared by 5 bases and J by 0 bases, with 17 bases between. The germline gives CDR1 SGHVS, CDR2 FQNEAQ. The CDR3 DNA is TGTGCCAGCAGCCGGGGCAAAACTAGAGCCTCCTACGAGCAGTACTTC. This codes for CASSRGKTRASYEQYF.